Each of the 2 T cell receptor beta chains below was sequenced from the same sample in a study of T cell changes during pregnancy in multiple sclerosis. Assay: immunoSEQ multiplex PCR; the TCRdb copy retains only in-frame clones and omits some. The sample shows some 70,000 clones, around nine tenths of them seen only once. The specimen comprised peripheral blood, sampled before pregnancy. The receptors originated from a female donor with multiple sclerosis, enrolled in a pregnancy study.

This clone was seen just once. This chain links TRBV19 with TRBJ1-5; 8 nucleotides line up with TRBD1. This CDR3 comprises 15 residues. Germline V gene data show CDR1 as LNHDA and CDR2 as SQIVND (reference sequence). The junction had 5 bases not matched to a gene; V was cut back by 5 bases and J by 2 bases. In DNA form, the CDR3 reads TGTGCCAGTAGTGACAGGGGATTCGGCAATCAGCCCCAGCATTTT. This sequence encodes CASSDRGFGNQPQHF.

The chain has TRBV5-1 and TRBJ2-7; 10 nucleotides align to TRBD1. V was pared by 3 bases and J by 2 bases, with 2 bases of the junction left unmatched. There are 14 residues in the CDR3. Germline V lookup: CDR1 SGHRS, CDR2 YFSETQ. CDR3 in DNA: TGCGCCAGCAGCTCCGGGACAGGGGCCTACGAGCAGTACTTC. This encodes CASSSGTGAYEQYF.